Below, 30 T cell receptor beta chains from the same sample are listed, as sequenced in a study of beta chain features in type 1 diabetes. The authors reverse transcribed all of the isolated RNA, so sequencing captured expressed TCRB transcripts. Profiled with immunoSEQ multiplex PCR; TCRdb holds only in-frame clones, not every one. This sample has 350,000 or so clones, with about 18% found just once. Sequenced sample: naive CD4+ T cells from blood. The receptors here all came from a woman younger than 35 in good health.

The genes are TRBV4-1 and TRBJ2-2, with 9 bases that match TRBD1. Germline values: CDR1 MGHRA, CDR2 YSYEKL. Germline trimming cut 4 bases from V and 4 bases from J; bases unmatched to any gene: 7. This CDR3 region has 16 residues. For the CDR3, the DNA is TGCGCCAGCAGCCTACCACAGGGGGCGGTCACCGGGGAGCTGTTTTTT. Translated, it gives CASSLPQGAVTGELFF.

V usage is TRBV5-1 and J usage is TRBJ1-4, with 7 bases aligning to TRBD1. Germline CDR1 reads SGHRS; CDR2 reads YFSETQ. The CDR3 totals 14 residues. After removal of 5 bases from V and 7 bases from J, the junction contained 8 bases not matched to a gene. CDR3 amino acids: CASRETGDSEKLFF. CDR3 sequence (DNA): TGCGCCAGCAGGGAAACAGGGGATAGTGAAAAACTGTTTTTT.

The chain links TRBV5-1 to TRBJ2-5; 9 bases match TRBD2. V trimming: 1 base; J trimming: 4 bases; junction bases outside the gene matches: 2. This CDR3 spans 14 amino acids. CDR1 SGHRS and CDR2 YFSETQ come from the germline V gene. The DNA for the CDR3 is TGCGCCAGCAGCTTGAGGCGGGGGGGAGAGACCCAGTACTTC. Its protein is CASSLRRGGETQYF.

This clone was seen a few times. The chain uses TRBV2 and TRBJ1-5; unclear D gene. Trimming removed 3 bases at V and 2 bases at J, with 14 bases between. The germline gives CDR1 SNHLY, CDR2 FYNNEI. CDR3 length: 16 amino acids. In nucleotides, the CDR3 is TGTGCCAGCAGTGAGGCTCCCGGAGTGGGCAATCAGCCCCAGCATTTT. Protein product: CASSEAPGVGNQPQHF.

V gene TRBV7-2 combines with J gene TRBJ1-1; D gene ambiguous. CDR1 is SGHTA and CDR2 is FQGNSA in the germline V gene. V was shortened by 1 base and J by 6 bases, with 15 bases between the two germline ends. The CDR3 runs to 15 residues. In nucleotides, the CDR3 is TGTGCCAGCAGCTTAGTGGGCCGCCGGGGAGCTGAAGCTTTCTTT. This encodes CASSLVGRRGAEAFF.

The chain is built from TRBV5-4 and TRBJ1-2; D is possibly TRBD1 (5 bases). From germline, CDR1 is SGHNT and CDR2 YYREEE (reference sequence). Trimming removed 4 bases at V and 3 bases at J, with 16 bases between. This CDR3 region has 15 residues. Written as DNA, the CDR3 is TGTGCCAGCAGCGGGCGGCCCGGGGGTTACTATGGCTACACCTTC. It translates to CASSGRPGGYYGYTF.

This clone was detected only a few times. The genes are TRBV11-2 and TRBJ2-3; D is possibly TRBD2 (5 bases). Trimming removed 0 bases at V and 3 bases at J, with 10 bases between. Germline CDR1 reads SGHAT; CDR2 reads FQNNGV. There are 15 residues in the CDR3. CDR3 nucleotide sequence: TGTGCCAGCAGCTTAGATTTGGCGGGTACAGATACGCAGTATTTT. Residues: CASSLDLAGTDTQYF.

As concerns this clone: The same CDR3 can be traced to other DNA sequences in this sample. The CDR3 sequence: CAWSVRGYGYTF. CDR3 sequence (DNA): TGTGCCTGGAGTGTACGCGGTTATGGCTACACCTTC. The chain is built from TRBV30 and TRBJ1-2; D not certain. The CDR3 runs to 12 residues. The V gene lost 0 bases and the J gene lost 5 bases, with 7 bases spanning the gap. Germline assignment: CDR1 GTSNPN and CDR2 SVGIG (reference sequence).

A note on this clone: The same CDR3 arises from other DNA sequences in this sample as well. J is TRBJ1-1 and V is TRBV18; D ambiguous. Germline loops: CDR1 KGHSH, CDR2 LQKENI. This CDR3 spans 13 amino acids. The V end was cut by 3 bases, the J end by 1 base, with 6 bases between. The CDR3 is CASSPRGNTEAFF. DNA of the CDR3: TGTGCCAGCTCACCTCGAGGGAACACTGAAGCTTTCTTT.

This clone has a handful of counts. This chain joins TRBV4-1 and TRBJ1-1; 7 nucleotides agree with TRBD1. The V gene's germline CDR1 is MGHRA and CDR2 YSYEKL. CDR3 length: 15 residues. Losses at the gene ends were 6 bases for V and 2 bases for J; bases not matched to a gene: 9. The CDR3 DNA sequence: TGCGCCAGCAGACCCCGACAGGGTAATAACACTGAAGCTTTCTTT. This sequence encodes CASRPRQGNNTEAFF.

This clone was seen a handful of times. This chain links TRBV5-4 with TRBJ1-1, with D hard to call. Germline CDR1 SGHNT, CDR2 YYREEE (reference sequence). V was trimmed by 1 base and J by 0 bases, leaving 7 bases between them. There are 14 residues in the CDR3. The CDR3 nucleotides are TGTGCCAGCAGCTTGCCGGGAATGAACACTGAAGCTTTCTTT. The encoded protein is CASSLPGMNTEAFF. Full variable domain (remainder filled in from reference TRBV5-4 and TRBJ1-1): ETGVTQSPTHLIKTRGQQVTLRCSSQSGHNTVSWYQQALGQGPQFIFQYYREEENGRGNFPPRFSGLQFPNYSSELNVNALELDDSALYLCASSLPGMNTEAFFGQGTRLTVV.

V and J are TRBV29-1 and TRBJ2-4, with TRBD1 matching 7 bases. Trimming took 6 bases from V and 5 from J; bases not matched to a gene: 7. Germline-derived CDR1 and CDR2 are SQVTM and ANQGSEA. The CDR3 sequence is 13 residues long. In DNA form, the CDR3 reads TGCAGCGTACTACGGGACAGTGAAAACATTCAGTACTTC. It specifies CSVLRDSENIQYF.

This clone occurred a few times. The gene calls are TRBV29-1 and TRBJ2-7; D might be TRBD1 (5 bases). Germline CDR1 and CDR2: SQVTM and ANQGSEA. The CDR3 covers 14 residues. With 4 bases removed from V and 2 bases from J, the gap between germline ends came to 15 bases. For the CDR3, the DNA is TGCAGCGTTGCCCGGGTCGACAGCCCCTACGAGCAGTACTTC. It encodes CSVARVDSPYEQYF.

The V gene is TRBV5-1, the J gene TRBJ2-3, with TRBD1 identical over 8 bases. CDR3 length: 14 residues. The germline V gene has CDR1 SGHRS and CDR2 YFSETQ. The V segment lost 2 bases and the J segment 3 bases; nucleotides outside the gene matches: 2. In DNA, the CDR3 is TGCGCCAGCAGCTTTGACAGGGGAACAGATACGCAGTATTTT. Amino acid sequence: CASSFDRGTDTQYF.

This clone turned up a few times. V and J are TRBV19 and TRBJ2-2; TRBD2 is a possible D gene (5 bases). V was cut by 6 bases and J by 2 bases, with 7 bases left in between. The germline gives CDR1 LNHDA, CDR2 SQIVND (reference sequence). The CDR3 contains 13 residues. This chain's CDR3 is CASRRGNTGELFF. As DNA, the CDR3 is TGTGCCAGTAGACGGGGAAACACCGGGGAGCTGTTTTTT.

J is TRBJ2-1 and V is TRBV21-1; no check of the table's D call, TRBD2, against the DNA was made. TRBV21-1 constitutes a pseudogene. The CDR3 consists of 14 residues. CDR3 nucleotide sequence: TGTGCCAGCCGCAAGGGGCTAGCGCACAATGAGCAGTTCTTC. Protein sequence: CASRKGLAHNEQFF.

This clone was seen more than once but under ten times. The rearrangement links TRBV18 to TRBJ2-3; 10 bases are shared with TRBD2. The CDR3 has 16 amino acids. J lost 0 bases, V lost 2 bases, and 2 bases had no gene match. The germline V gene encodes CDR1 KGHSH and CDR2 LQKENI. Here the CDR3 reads CASSPTSGASTDTQYF. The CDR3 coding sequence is TGTGCCAGCTCACCAACTAGCGGGGCTAGCACAGATACGCAGTATTTT. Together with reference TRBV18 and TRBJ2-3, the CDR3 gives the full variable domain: NAGVMQNPRHLVRRRGQEARLRCSPMKGHSHVYWYRQLPEEGLKFMVYLQKENIIDESGMPKERFSAEFPKEGPSILRIQQVVRGDSAAYFCASSPTSGASTDTQYFGPGTRLTVL.

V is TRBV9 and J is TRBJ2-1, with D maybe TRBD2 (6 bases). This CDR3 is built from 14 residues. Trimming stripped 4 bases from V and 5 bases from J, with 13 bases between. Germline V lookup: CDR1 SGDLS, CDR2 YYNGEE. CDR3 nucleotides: TGTGCCAGCAGCCCGAGGGACTTCCACAATGAGCAGTTCTTC. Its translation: CASSPRDFHNEQFF.

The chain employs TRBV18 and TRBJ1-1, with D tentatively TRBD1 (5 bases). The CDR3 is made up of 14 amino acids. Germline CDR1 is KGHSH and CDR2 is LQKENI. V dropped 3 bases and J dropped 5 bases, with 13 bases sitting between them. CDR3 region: CASSPEGGGTEAFF. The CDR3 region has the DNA TGTGCCAGCTCACCGGAGGGTGGGGGGACTGAAGCTTTCTTT.

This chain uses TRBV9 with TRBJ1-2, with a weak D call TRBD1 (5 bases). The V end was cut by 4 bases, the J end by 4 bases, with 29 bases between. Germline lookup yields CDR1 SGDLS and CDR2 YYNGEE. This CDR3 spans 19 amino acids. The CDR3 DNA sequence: TGTGCCAGCAGCCCCGTCCTCGGTGGCGGGACTGGAGACTCCTATGGCTACACCTTC. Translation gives CASSPVLGGGTGDSYGYTF.

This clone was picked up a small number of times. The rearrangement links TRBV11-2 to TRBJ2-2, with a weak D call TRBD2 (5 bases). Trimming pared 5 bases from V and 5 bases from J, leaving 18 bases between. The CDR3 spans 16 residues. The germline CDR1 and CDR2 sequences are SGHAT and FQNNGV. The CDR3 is CASSPGPGVGTGELFF. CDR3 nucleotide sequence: TGTGCCAGCAGCCCCGGACCCGGGGTGGGGACCGGGGAGCTGTTTTTT.

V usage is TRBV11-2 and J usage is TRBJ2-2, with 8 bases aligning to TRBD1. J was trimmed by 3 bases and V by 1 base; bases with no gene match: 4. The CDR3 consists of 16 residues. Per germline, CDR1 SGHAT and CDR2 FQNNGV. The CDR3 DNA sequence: TGTGCCAGCAGCTTAGGGACAGGGTGGGACACCGGGGAGCTGTTTTTT. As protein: CASSLGTGWDTGELFF.

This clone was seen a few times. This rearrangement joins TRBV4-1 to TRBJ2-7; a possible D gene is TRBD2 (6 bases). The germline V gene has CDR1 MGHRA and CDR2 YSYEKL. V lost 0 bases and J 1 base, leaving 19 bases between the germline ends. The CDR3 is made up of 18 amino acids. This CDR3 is CASSQDDGIGGLSYEQYF. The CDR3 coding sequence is TGCGCCAGCAGCCAAGATGACGGTATCGGGGGTTTATCCTACGAGCAGTACTTC.

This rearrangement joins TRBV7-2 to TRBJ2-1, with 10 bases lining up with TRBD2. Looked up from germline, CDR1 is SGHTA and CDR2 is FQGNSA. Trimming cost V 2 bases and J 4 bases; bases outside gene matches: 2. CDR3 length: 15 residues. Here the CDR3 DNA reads TGTGCCAGCAGCTTATTAGCGGGAGGTTACAATGAGCAGTTCTTC. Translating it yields CASSLLAGGYNEQFF.

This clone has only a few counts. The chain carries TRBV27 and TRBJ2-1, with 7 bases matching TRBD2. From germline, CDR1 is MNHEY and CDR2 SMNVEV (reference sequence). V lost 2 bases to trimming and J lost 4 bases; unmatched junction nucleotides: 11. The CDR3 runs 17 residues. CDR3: CASSLGWGTGGYNEQFF. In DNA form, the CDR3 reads TGTGCCAGCAGTTTAGGTTGGGGGACGGGGGGTTACAATGAGCAGTTCTTC.

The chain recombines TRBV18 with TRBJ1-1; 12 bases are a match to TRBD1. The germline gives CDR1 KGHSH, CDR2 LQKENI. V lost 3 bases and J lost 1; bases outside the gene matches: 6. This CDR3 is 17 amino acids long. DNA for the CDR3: TGTGCCAGCTCACCCCGGGACAGGGGGCCCCAGAACACTGAAGCTTTCTTT. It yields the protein CASSPRDRGPQNTEAFF.

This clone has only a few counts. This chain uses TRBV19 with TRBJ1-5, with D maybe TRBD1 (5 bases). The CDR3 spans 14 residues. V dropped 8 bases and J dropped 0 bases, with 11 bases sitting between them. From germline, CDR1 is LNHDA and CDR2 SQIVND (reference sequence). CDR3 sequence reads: CASGAVDSNQPQHF. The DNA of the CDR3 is TGTGCCAGTGGGGCGGTGGATAGCAATCAGCCCCAGCATTTT.

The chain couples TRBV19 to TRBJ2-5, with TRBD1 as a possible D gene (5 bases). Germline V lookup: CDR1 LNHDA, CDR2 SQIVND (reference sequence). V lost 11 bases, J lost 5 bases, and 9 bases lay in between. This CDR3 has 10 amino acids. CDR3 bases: TGTGCCTCAAGGGGTGAGACCCAGTACTTC. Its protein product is CASRGETQYF.

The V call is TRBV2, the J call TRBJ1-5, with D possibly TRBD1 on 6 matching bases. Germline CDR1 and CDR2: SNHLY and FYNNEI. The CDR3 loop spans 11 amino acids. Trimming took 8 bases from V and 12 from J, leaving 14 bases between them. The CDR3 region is CASAQDRFQHF. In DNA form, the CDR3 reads TGTGCCAGCGCCCAAGACAGGTTCCAGCATTTT.

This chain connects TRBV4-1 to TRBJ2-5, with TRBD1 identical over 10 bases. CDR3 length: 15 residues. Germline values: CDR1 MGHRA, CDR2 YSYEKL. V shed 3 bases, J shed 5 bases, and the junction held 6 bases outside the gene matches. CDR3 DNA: TGCGCCAGCAGCCAGGGACAGGGGAGGGTGGAGACCCAGTACTTC. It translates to CASSQGQGRVETQYF.